This TCR beta chain is from a study of blood T cell repertoires in COVID-19. Overall study: Both acute and convalescent COVID-19 samples were obtained from the United States, Italy and Spain. Sample material is recorded as cDNA or gDNA derived from T cells, B-cell-depleted T cells, or PBMCs.

Some clones are missing from TCRdb's copy, which holds only in-frame ones; the method was immunoSEQ multiplex PCR. The sample yields some 140,000 clones, about 76% seen once. This CDR3 region has 13 residues. The V gene's germline CDR1 is SGHDT and CDR2 YYEEEE. Trimming left V 6 bases short and J 3 bases short, with 12 bases between. The chain recombines TRBV5-6 with TRBJ1-2; the D is unclear. Sequenced input: peripheral blood. The sequence was obtained from a man aged 80 or over with acute or convalescent COVID-19. Written as DNA, the CDR3 is TGTGCCAGCATGGGAGGGATTGACTATGGCTACACCTTC. Translation: CASMGGIDYGYTF.